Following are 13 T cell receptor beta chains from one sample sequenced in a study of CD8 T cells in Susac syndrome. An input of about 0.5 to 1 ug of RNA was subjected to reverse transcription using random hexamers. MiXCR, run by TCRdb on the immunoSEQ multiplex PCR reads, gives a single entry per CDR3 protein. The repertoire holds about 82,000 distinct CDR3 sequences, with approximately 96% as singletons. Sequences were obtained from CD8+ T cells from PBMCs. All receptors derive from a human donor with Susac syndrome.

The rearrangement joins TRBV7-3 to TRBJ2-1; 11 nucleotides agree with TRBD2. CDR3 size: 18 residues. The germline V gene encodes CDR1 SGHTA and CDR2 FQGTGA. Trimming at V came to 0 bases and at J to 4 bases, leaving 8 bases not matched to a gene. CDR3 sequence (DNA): TGTGCCAGCAGCTTAACTAGCGGGGGGGCCCTGACTTACAATGAGCAGTTCTTC. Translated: CASSLTSGGALTYNEQFF.

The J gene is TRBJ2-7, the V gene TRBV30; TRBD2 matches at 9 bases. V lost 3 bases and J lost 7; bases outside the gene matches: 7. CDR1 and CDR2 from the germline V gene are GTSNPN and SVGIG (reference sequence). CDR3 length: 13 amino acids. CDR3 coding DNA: TGTGCCTGGAGAGGAGCGGGGGGCGGGGAGCAGTACTTC. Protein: CAWRGAGGGEQYF.

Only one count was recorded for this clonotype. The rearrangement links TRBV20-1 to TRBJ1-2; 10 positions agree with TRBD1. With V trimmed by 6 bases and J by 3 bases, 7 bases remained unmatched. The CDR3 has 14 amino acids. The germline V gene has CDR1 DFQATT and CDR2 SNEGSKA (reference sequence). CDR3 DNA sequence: TGCAGTGCCAGTCCGGACAGGGGGGACTATGGCTACACCTTC. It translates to CSASPDRGDYGYTF.

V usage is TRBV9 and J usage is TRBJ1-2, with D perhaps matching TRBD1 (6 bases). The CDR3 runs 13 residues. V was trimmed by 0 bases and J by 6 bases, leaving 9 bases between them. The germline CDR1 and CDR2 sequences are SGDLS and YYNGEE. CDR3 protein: CASSVDQGNGYTF. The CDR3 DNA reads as TGTGCCAGCAGCGTAGACCAGGGGAATGGCTACACCTTC.

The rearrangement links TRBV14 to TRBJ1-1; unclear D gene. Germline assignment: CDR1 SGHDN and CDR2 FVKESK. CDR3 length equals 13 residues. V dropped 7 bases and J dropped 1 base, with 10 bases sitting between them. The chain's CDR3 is CASKSWGNTEAFF. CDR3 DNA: TGTGCCAGCAAATCGTGGGGGAACACTGAAGCTTTCTTT.

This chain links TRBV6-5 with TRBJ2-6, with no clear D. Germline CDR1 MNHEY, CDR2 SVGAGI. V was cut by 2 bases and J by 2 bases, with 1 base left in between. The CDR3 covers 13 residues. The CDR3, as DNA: TGTGCCAGCAGTTACCCTGGGGCCAACGTCCTGACTTTC. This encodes CASSYPGANVLTF.

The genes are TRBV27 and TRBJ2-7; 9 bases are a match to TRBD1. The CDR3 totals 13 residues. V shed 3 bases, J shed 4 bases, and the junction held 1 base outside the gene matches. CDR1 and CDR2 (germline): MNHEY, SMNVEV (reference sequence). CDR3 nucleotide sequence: TGTGCCAGCAGTTTCGGACAGGGGTACGAGCAGTACTTC. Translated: CASSFGQGYEQYF.

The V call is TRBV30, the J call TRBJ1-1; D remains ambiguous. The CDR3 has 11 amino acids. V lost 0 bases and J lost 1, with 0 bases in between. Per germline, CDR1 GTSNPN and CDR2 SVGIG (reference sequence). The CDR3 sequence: CAWSVNTEAFF. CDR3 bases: TGTGCCTGGAGTGTGAACACTGAAGCTTTCTTT.

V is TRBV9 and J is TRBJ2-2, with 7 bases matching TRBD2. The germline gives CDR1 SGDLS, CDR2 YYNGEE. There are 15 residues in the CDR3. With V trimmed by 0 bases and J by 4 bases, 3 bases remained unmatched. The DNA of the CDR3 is TGTGCCAGCAGCGTAGCAGCGGGGTCCACCGGGGAGCTGTTTTTT. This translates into CASSVAAGSTGELFF.

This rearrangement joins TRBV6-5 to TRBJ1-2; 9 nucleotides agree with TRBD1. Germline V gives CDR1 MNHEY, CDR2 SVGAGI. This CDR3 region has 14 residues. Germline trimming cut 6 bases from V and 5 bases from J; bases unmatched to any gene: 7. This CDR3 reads CASRTIGTGYGYTF. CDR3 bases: TGTGCCAGCAGGACCATCGGGACAGGGTATGGCTACACCTTC.

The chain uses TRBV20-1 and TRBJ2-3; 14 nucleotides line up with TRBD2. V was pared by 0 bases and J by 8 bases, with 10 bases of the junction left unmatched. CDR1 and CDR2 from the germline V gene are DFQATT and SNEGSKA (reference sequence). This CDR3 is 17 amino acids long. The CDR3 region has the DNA TGCAGTGCTAGAGATCAGGGACTAGCGGGGGCCGGAGGTACGCAGTATTTT. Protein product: CSARDQGLAGAGGTQYF.

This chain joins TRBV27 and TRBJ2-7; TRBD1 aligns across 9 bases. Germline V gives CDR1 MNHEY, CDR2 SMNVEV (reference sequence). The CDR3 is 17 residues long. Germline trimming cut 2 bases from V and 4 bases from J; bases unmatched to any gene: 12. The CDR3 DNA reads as TGTGCCAGCAGTTTAGATTCCGGGACAGGGCAAGTTTACGAGCAGTACTTC. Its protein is CASSLDSGTGQVYEQYF.

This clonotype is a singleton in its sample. CDR3 nucleotides: TGTGCCAGCAGTTTGGGGCAGGTTTCACCCCTCCACTTT. Its protein is CASSLGQVSPLHF. The chain links TRBV12-3 or TRBV12-4 to TRBJ1-6, with D possibly being TRBD1 (5 bases). V was shortened by 3 bases and J by 9 bases, with 9 bases between the two germline ends. The CDR3 extends over 13 amino acids.